This record looks at one T cell receptor (beta chain) sequence and its context. Its antigen remains unidentified. This record comes from a study of shared clonotypes between healthy human individuals. Study-wide points: Generation of non-shared clonotypes was less probable than generation of clonotypes shared by all four donors.

Naive CD8 populations comprised CD45RO-negative cells positively selected for CCR7, excluding terminally differentiated effector memory CD45RA+ cells. Libraries were prepared by immunoSEQ multiplex PCR; TCRdb keeps only in-frame clonotypes and omits some of them. The data show roughly 2.1 million clones, more than 85% seen once. CDR3 length: 17 amino acids. Trimming stripped 2 bases from V and 0 bases from J, with 17 bases between. The V gene's germline CDR1 is SGHRS and CDR2 YFSETQ. The source is a man younger than 35 in good health. Some clones in this sample may be carry-over from other donors' samples. Material: naive CD8+ T cells from PBMCs. The genes are TRBV5-1 and TRBJ1-2, with a possible D match to TRBD1 (5 bases). The CDR3 coding sequence is TGCGCCAGCAGCTTAACAGGACCCCGGGCAGCTAACTATGGCTACACCTTC. This encodes CASSLTGPRAANYGYTF.